One sample yielded the 3 T cell receptor beta chains listed below, sequenced in a study of blood T cell repertoires in COVID-19. Profiled with immunoSEQ multiplex PCR; TCRdb holds only in-frame clones, not every one. The table records almost 250,000 clones, roughly 91% of them present only once. Sequencing was carried out using PBMCs or T cells enriched from blood (not recorded which). The receptors were gathered from a woman in her 30s who had recovered from COVID-19.

The V call is TRBV19, the J call TRBJ2-5; 9 positions match TRBD1. CDR1 and CDR2 (germline): LNHDA, SQIVND (reference sequence). V was clipped by 6 bases and J by 1 base; unmatched bases: 9. The CDR3 has 16 residues. The CDR3 bases are TGTGCCAGTAGCACGACAGGGGGGGGTTTCCAAGAGACCCAGTACTTC. Amino acid sequence: CASSTTGGGFQETQYF.

The chain combines TRBV28 with TRBJ2-1, with 13 bases lining up with TRBD2. The CDR3 consists of 15 residues. V gave up 8 bases and J gave up 5 bases; unmatched junction bases: 6. Germline CDR1 MDHEN, CDR2 SYDVKM. CDR3 in amino acids: CASGTSGRAHNEQFF. The CDR3 DNA is TGTGCCAGCGGAACTAGCGGGAGGGCCCACAATGAGCAGTTCTTC.

This clone showed up just a few times. This chain joins TRBV28 and TRBJ1-4; the D is unclear. Germline V gene lookup returns CDR1 MDHEN and CDR2 SYDVKM. This CDR3 is built from 14 residues. The V end was cut by 2 bases, the J end by 4 bases, with 8 bases between. This CDR3 reads CASSLATLNEKLFF. DNA of the CDR3: TGTGCCAGCAGTTTAGCGACACTTAATGAAAAACTGTTTTTT.